These 10 T cell receptor beta chains came from one sample sequenced in a study of vaccination effects on CD4 cells after COVID-19. Within the ViraFEST assay, antigen-specific CD4+ T cells underwent expansion with viral peptide pools prior to sequencing. CD4+ T cells were isolated after approximately 10 days of culture. As their vaccination, participants received two doses of either BNT162b2 or mRNA-1273. Data came from immunoSEQ multiplex PCR; TCRdb stores just in-frame clones and leaves some out. The table shows 65,000 to 95,000 clones, with over 70% occurring only once. No antigen is known for these receptors. The sequencing used CD4+ T cells from PBMCs cultured with HCoV-OC43 spike peptides, collected after COVID-19 vaccination. As for subset: HCoV-OC43 spike overlapping peptide pool stimulation. The receptors were sampled from a human donor who received a COVID-19 vaccine.

The DNA of the CDR3 is TGTGCCAGCAGCTTTTATTCGGGGTCGAACACCGGGGAGCTGTTTTTT. It codes for CASSFYSGSNTGELFF. The rearrangement uses TRBV7-8 and TRBJ2-2, with D possibly matching TRBD2 (5 bases). Germline assignment: CDR1 SGHVS and CDR2 FQNEAQ. V was pared by 3 bases and J by 0 bases, with 11 bases between. The CDR3 runs to 16 residues. Full variable domain (remainder filled in from reference TRBV7-8 and TRBJ2-2): GAGVSQSPRYKVAKRGQDVALRCDPISGHVSLFWYQQALGQGPEFLTYFQNEAQLDKSGLPSDRFFAERPEGSVSTLKIQRTQQEDSAVYLCASSFYSGSNTGELFFGEGSRLTVL.

This clone was recorded a few times. The chain uses TRBV27 and TRBJ2-7; D remains unclear. The CDR3 runs to 14 residues. The germline V and J ends were trimmed by 6 bases and 6 bases, with 18 bases remaining between them. Germline values: CDR1 MNHEY, CDR2 SMNVEV (reference sequence). The CDR3 spells CASRRGPGSGEQYV. The CDR3 coding sequence is TGTGCCAGCAGACGTGGTCCGGGCAGTGGCGAGCAGTACGTC.

The V and J genes are TRBV12-3 or TRBV12-4 and TRBJ2-2; D possibly corresponds to TRBD2 (5 bases). This CDR3 comprises 12 residues. V lost 6 bases, J lost 4 bases, and 6 bases lay in between. This chain's CDR3 is CASRRVTGELFF. DNA of the CDR3: TGTGCCAGCAGGAGGGTCACCGGGGAGCTGTTTTTT.

V usage is TRBV6-6 and J usage is TRBJ1-1; D might be TRBD1 (6 bases). CDR1 MNHNY and CDR2 SVGAGI come from the germline V gene (reference sequence). V lost 7 bases and J lost 6, with 15 bases in between. CDR3 length equals 13 residues. The CDR3 loop reads CASMRGGQAEAFF. Written as DNA, the CDR3 is TGTGCCAGCATGCGCGGGGGCCAAGCTGAAGCTTTCTTT.

The chain employs TRBV19 and TRBJ1-5, with TRBD1 identical over 8 bases. This CDR3 spans 16 amino acids. Unmatched junction bases numbered 14, after V lost 6 bases and J lost 7 bases. Germline loops: CDR1 LNHDA, CDR2 SQIVND (reference sequence). The CDR3 region is CASSILQGAAGQPQHF. The CDR3 DNA sequence: TGTGCCAGTAGCATCCTTCAGGGGGCCGCCGGCCAGCCCCAGCATTTT.

This sequence joins TRBV6-6 and TRBJ2-7; D ambiguous. Germline V gives CDR1 MNHNY, CDR2 SVGAGI (reference sequence). Trimming took 0 bases from V and 6 from J, leaving 12 bases between them. This CDR3 region has 14 residues. CDR3 in amino acids: CASSYSQLRLEQYV. As DNA, the CDR3 is TGTGCCAGCAGTTACTCTCAACTGCGCCTCGAGCAGTACGTC.

This clone was found a few times. The chain links TRBV24-1 to TRBJ1-2, with D hard to call. The CDR3 is 15 amino acids. The germline V gene has CDR1 KGHDR and CDR2 SFDVKD. The V and J ends lost 3 bases and 5 bases respectively, with 15 bases between them. CDR3 amino acids: CATSDGGMRGYGYTF. The CDR3 nucleotides are TGTGCCACCAGTGATGGCGGGATGCGGGGTTATGGCTACACCTTC.

The chain recombines TRBV7-2 with TRBJ1-1; perhaps TRBD1 as D (5 bases). V was trimmed by 4 bases and J by 3 bases, leaving 15 bases between them. Looked up from germline, CDR1 is SGHTA and CDR2 is FQGNSA. This CDR3 has 15 amino acids. The CDR3 here is CASSSRASRDTEAFF. The CDR3 DNA reads as TGTGCCAGCAGCTCCCGAGCAAGCAGGGACACTGAAGCTTTCTTT.

The V gene is TRBV5-1, the J gene TRBJ2-2, with 7 bases that match TRBD1. The CDR3 length is 16 residues. Germline V gene data show CDR1 as SGHRS and CDR2 as YFSETQ. Losses at the gene ends were 1 base for V and 4 bases for J; bases not matched to a gene: 7. Here the CDR3 reads CASSLIIAGGTGELFF. The CDR3 DNA reads as TGCGCCAGCAGCTTGATCATAGCAGGGGGCACCGGGGAGCTGTTTTTT.

The chain recombines TRBV5-1 with TRBJ2-5; 14 nucleotides agree with TRBD2. Germline CDR1 is SGHRS and CDR2 is YFSETQ. The CDR3 runs 18 residues. V dropped 0 bases and J dropped 5; count of bases not matched to a gene: 9. The chain's CDR3 is CASSLGGLAGGLVETQYF. Written as DNA, the CDR3 is TGCGCCAGCAGCTTGGGAGGACTAGCGGGGGGCCTCGTGGAGACCCAGTACTTC. Full variable domain (rest looked up from reference TRBV5-1 and TRBJ2-5): KAGVTQTPRYLIKTRGQQVTLSCSPISGHRSVSWYQQTPGQGLQFLFEYFSETQRNKGNFPGRFSGRQFSNSRSEMNVSTLELGDSALYLCASSLGGLAGGLVETQYFGPGTRLLVL.